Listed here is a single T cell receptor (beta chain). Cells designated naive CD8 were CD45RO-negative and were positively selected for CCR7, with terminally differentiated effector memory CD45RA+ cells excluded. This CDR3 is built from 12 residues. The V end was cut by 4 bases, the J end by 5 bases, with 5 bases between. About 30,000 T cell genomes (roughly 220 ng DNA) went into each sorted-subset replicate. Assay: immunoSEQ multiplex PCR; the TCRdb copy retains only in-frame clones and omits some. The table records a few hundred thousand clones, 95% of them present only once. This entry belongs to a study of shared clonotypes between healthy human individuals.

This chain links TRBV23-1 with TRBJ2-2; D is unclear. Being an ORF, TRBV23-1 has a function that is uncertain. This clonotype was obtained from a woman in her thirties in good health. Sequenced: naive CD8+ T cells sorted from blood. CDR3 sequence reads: CASSPETGELFF. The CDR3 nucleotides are TGCGCCAGCAGTCCTGAGACCGGGGAGCTGTTTTTT.